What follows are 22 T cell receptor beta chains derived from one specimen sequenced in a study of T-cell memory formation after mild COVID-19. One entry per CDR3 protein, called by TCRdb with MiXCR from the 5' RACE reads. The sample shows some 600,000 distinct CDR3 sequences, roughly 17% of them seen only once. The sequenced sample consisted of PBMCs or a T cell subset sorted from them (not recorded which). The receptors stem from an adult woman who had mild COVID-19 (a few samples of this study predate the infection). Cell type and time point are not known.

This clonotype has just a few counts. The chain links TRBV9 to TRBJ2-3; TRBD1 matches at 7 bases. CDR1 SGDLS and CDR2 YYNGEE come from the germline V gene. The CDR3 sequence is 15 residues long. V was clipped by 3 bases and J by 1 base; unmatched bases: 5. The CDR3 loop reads CASSARDSRTDTQYF. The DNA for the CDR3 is TGTGCCAGCAGCGCCCGGGACAGCCGCACAGATACGCAGTATTTT.

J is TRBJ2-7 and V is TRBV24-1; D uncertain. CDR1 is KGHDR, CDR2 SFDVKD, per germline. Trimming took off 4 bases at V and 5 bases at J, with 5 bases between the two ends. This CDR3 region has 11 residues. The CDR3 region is CATSETDEQYF. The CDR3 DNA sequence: TGTGCCACCAGTGAAACAGACGAGCAGTACTTC.

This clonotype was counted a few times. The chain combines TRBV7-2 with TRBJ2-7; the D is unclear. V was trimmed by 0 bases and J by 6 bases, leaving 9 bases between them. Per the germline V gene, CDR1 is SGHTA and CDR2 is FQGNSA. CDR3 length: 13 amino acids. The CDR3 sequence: CASSLARSSEQYF. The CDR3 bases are TGTGCCAGCAGCTTAGCGCGGAGCAGCGAGCAGTACTTC.

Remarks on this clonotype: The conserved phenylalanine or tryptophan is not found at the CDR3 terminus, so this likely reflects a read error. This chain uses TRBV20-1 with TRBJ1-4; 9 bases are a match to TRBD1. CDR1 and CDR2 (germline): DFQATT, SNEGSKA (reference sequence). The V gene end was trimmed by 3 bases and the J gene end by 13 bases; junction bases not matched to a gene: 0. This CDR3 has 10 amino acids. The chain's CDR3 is CSARGQGLFS. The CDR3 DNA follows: TGCAGTGCTAGGGGACAGGGACTGTTTTCT.

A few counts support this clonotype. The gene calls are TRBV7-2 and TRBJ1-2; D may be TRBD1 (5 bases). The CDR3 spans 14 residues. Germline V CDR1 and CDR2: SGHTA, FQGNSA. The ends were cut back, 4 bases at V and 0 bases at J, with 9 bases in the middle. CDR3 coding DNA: TGTGCCAGCAGCTCCAGGACATCTAACTATGGCTACACCTTC. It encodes CASSSRTSNYGYTF.

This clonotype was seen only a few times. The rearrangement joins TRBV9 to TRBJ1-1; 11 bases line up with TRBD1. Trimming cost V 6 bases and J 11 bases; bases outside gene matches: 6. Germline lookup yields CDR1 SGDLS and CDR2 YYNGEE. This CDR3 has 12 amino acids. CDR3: CASNRDRGRAFF. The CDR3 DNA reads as TGTGCCAGCAACCGGGACAGGGGGAGGGCTTTCTTT.

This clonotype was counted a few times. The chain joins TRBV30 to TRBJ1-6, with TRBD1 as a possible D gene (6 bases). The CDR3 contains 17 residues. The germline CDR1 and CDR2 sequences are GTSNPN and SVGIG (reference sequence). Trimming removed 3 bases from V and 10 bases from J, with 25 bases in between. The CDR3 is CAWRPDSYFRLGSPLHF. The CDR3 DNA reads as TGTGCCTGGAGACCGGACAGCTATTTCAGACTCGGATCACCCCTCCACTTT.

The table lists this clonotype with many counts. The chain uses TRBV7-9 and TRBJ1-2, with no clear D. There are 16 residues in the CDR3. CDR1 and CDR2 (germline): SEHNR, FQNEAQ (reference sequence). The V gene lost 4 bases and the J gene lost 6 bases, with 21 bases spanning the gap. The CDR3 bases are TGTGCCAGCAGCTCTACAGAGCCTTCGGCAAAGGATGGCTACACCTTC. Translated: CASSSTEPSAKDGYTF.

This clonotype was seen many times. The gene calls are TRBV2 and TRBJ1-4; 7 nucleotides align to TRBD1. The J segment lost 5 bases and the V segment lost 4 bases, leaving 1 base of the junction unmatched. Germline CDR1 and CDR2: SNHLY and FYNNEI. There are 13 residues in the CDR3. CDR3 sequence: CASSGRGNEKLFF. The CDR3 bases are TGTGCCAGCAGTGGCAGGGGGAATGAAAAACTGTTTTTT.

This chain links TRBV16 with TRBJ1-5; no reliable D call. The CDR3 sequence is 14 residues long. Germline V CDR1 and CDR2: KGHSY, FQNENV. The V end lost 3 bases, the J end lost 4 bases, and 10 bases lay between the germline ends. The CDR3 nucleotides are TGTGCCAGCAGCCATGCGCCAGGAAATCAGCCCCAGCATTTT. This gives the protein CASSHAPGNQPQHF.

As DNA, the CDR3 is TGTGCCAGCAGCCAATCCTCCGCGACAGGGGTCGATGGCTACACCTTC. Translating gives CASSQSSATGVDGYTF. The genes are TRBV16 and TRBJ1-2, with TRBD1 matching over 8 bases. This CDR3 has 16 amino acids. Looked up from germline, CDR1 is KGHSY and CDR2 is FQNENV. V was clipped by 0 bases and J by 6 bases; unmatched bases: 9. Complete variable domain (other parts from reference TRBV16 and TRBJ1-2): GEEVAQTPKHLVRGEGQKAKLYCAPIKGHSYVFWYQQVLKNEFKFLISFQNENVFDETGMPKERFSAKCLPNSPCSLEIQATKLEDSAVYFCASSQSSATGVDGYTFGSGTRLTVV.

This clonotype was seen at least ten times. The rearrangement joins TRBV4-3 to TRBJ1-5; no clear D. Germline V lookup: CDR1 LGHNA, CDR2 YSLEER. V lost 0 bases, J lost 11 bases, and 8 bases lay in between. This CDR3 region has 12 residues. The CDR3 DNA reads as TGCGCCAGCAGCCAAGACCGGGGAGCCCAGCATTTT. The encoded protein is CASSQDRGAQHF.

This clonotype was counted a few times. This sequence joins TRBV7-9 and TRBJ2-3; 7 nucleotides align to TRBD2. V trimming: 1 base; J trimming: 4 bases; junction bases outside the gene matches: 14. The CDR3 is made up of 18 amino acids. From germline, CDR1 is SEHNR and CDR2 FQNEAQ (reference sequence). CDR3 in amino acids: CASSLEFGAGENPDTQYF. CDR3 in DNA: TGTGCCAGCAGCTTAGAATTCGGCGCGGGAGAGAACCCAGATACGCAGTATTTT.

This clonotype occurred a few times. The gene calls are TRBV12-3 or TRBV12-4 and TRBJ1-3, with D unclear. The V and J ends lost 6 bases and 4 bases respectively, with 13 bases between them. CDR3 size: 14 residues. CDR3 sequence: CASSPLAGGNTIYF. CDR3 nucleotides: TGTGCCAGCAGCCCTTTGGCCGGAGGAAACACCATATATTTT.

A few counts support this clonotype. The CDR3 DNA sequence: TGTGCCAGCAGCTTAGGCACTAGCGGGGGGTTTTACAATGAGCAGTTCTTC. Translating it yields CASSLGTSGGFYNEQFF. V is TRBV11-2 and J is TRBJ2-1; 12 nucleotides line up with TRBD2. The CDR3 totals 17 residues. Losses at the gene ends were 1 base for V and 4 bases for J; bases not matched to a gene: 5. Germline CDR1 and CDR2: SGHAT and FQNNGV. Based on the CDR3 plus reference TRBV11-2 and TRBJ2-1, the full variable domain is EAGVAQSPRYKIIEKRQSVAFWCNPISGHATLYWYQQILGQGPKLLIQFQNNGVVDDSQLPKDRFSAERLKGVDSTLKIQPAKLEDSAVYLCASSLGTSGGFYNEQFFGPGTRLTVL.

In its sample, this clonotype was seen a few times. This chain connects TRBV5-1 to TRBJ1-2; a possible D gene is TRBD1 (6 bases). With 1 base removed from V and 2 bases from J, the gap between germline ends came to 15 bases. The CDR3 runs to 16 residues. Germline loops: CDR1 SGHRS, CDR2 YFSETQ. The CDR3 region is CASSLTQGWLNYGYTF. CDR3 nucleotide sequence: TGCGCCAGCAGCTTGACGCAGGGGTGGCTAAACTATGGCTACACCTTC.

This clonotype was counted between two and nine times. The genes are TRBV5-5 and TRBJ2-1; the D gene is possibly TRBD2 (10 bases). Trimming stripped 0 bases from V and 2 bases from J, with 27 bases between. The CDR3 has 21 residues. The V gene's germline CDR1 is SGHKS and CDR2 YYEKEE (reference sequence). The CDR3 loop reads CASSLEGDRVLAGPTYNEQFF. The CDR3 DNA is TGTGCCAGCAGCTTGGAAGGGGACAGGGTACTAGCGGGACCCACCTACAATGAGCAGTTCTTC.

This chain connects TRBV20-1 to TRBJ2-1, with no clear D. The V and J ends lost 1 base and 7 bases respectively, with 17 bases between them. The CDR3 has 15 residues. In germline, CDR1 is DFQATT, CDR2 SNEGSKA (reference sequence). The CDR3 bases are TGCAGTGCTAGAGGAAATAGAGCTGCCCCGAATGAGCAGTTCTTC. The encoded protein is CSARGNRAAPNEQFF.

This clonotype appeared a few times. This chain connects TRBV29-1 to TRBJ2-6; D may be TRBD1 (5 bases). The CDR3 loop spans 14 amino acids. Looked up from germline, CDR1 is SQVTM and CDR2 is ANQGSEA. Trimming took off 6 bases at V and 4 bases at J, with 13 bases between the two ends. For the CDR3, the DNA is TGCAGCGTCCTACAGGTCTCAGGGGCCAACGTCCTGACTTTC. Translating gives CSVLQVSGANVLTF.

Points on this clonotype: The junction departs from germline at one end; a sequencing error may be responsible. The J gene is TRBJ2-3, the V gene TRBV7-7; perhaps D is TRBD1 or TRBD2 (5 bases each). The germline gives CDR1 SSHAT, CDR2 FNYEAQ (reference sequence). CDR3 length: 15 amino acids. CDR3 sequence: CASSLSAGTTDTQYF. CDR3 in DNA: TGTGCTAGCAGCTTATCGGCAGGGACCACAGATACGCAGTATTTT.

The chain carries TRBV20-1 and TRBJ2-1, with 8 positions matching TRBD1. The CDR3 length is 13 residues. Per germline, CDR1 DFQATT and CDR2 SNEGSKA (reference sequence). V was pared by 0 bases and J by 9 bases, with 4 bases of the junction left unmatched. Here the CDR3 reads CSARDAGGPEQFF. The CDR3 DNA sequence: TGCAGTGCTAGAGATGCAGGGGGCCCTGAGCAGTTCTTC.

This chain's CDR3 is CASSLAGTTKGYTF. The CDR3 DNA reads as TGTGCCAGCAGCTTAGCCGGGACAACGAAGGGCTACACCTTC. The chain recombines TRBV7-9 with TRBJ1-2, with a tentative D call TRBD1 (6 bases). V lost 0 bases, J lost 8 bases, and 13 bases lay in between. This CDR3 is built from 14 residues. The germline V gene encodes CDR1 SEHNR and CDR2 FQNEAQ (reference sequence).